This T cell receptor (beta chain) is drawn from a study of blood T cells in healthy people across ages. Primers used in a second PCR of roughly 6 to 12 cycles were a sample-barcoded 5' primer and a J-beta primer mix. MiXCR, run by TCRdb on the 5' RACE reads, gives a single entry per CDR3 protein. Of 1.2 million to 1.5 million distinct CDR3 sequences in the sample, approximately 59% were seen once. CDR3 length equals 14 residues. Trimming removed 5 bases from V and 3 bases from J, with 13 bases in between. Germline V gene lookup returns CDR1 MNHEY and CDR2 SMNVEV (reference sequence). This clonotype originated in a man between 18 and 29 years old in good health. The V call is TRBV27, the J call TRBJ1-2; D remains ambiguous. The sequenced material came from blood. CDR3 in DNA: TGTGCCAGCAGTGAACTAAGGACCCACTATGGCTACACCTTC. Translating it yields CASSELRTHYGYTF.